This T cell receptor (beta chain) was retrieved from a study of CXCR3-negative and CXCR3-positive naive CD8 T cells. The study's findings and limits: Hydrophobicity of TRB CDR3s was greater in CXCR3-positive naive cells than in CXCR3-negative naive cells.

Carrying UMI labels, the TRB cDNA libraries were prepared through 5' RACE. TCRdb reanalyzed the 5' RACE reads, giving one entry per CDR3 protein sequence and no DNA. The sample includes 140,000 to 150,000 distinct CDR3 sequences. Sorts performed in triplicate captured hundreds of thousands of cells each from every CD8+ T cell subset. The CDR3 totals 12 residues. The germline CDR1 and CDR2 sequences are SEHNR and FQNEAQ (reference sequence). With regard to this clonotype: What it binds is unknown.

The source material was naive CXCR3+ CD8+ T cells from blood. Subset described: CD45RO-CCR7+CD27+CD95- naive CD8+ T cells expressing CXCR3 (TNR3+). The clonotype was recovered from a human donor in good health. Some clones in this sample may be carry-over from other donors' samples. The rearrangement joins TRBV7-9 to TRBJ2-7. CDR3 sequence reads: CASSFSGWEQYF.